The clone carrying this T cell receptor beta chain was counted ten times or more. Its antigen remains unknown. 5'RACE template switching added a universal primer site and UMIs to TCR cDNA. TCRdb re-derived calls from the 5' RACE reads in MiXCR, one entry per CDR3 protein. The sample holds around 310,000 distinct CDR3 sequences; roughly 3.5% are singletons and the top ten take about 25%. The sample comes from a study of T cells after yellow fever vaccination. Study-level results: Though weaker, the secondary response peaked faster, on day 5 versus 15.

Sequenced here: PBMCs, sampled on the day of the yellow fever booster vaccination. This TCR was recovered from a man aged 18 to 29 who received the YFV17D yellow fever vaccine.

CDR3 amino acids: CASSLTGDRRGYTF. The DNA for the CDR3 is TGTGCCAGCAGCTTAACCGGGGATCGTCGGGGCTACACCTTC. V gene TRBV7-2 combines with J gene TRBJ1-2; the D is unclear. CDR3 size: 14 residues. Germline CDR1 SGHTA, CDR2 FQGNSA. Trimming took off 2 bases at V and 8 bases at J, with 15 bases between the two ends.